This TCR beta chain appears in the sequencing data of a study of blood T cell repertoires in COVID-19. This clone was detected only once. The trim removed 5 bases at V and 1 base at J, leaving 1 base unmatched. Per the germline V gene, CDR1 is SGHDN and CDR2 is FVKESK. The CDR3 totals 14 residues. Original handling: Reference gene primer amplification yielded estimated nucleated cell counts. Sequenced by immunoSEQ multiplex PCR; TCRdb stores in-frame clones only, minus some. V and J calls and clone size are copied from that table; D and trimming were computed from the DNA. Of over 85,000 clones in the sample, approximately 68% were seen once.

Specimen: peripheral blood. The sequence came from a woman aged 55-70 years with acute or convalescent COVID-19. The V call is TRBV14, the J call TRBJ1-3; 8 bases fit TRBD1. The CDR3 DNA reads TGTGCCAGCAGCTGGGACAGGTCTGGAAACACCATATATTTT. It specifies CASSWDRSGNTIYF.